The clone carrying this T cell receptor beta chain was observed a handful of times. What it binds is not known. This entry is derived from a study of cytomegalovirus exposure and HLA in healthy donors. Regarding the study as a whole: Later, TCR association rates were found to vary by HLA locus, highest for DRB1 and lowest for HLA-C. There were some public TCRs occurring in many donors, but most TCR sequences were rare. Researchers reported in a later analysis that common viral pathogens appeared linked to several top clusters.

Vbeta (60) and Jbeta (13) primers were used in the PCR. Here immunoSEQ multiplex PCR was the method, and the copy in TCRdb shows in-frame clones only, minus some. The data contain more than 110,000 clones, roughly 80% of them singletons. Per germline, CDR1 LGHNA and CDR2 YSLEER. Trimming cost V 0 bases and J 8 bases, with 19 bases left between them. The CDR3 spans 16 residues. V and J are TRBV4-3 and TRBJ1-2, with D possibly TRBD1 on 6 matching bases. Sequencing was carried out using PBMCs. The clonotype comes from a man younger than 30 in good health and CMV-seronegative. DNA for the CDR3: TGCGCCAGCAGCCAAGATATTAATAGGGGGTCGGGGGGCTACACCTTC. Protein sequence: CASSQDINRGSGGYTF.